This T cell receptor (beta chain) was found in a study of T-cell memory formation after mild COVID-19. Overall study context: TCR clusters were largely donor specific. Study-wide results and limits: Researchers report contracting CD4+ clones mostly in CM and EM, with CD8+ clones in EMRA. CD4+ bias marked clones expanding day 15 to 37, unlike balanced contracting clones. Cross-reactive memory seemingly joined, as some responding clones were found in pre-infection memory.

V lost 5 bases and J lost 5, with 13 bases in between. Germline V CDR1 and CDR2: SGHVS, FQNEAQ. This CDR3 has 14 residues. Via MiXCR, TCRdb re-called the 5' RACE reads, giving one row per CDR3 protein. The sample consists of fewer than 250,000 distinct CDR3 sequences, roughly 18% of them appearing once. Comments on this clonotype: Its antigen is still unknown.

This sequence joins TRBV7-8 and TRBJ2-1; D perhaps matches TRBD1 (6 bases). Sequencing input: PBMCs or a T cell subset sorted from them (not recorded which). This TCR came from an adult woman who had mild COVID-19 (a few samples of this study predate the infection). Cell type and time point are not known. The CDR3 bases are TGTGCCAGCAGCATCAAACAGGGTAACAATGAGCAGTTCTTC. It yields the protein CASSIKQGNNEQFF. The full variable domain, with the rest looked up from reference TRBV7-8 and TRBJ2-1, is GAGVSQSPRYKVAKRGQDVALRCDPISGHVSLFWYQQALGQGPEFLTYFQNEAQLDKSGLPSDRFFAERPEGSVSTLKIQRTQQEDSAVYLCASSIKQGNNEQFFGPGTRLTVL.